The 19 T cell receptor beta chains below were found in one sample sequenced in a study of shared clonotypes between healthy human individuals. The assay was immunoSEQ multiplex PCR, and TCRdb's table has in-frame clones only and misses some. The repertoire holds about 1.5 million clones, with 95% to 99% as singletons. Sequences were obtained from naive CD4+ T cells sorted from blood. Subset in this sample: CD45RA+ positively selected. The receptors come from a man aged 30 to 39 in good health.

The V gene is TRBV7-9, the J gene TRBJ1-2, with D possibly matching TRBD1 (6 bases). This CDR3 has 13 amino acids. Deletions cut 5 bases from V and 5 bases from J, with 12 bases between. CDR1 and CDR2 (germline): SEHNR, FQNEAQ (reference sequence). CDR3 bases: TGTGCCAGCAGCCCGGACAGAAAATATGGCTACACCTTC. Protein sequence: CASSPDRKYGYTF.

The J gene is TRBJ2-3, the V gene TRBV11-3, with 10 nucleotides matching TRBD1. CDR3 length equals 16 residues. Germline values: CDR1 SGHNT, CDR2 YENEEA. The V segment lost 5 bases and the J segment 6 bases; nucleotides outside the gene matches: 11. The CDR3 region is CASSPRQGAIGDTQYF. CDR3 nucleotide sequence: TGTGCCAGCAGCCCGAGACAGGGGGCAATAGGGGATACGCAGTATTTT.

As concerns this clone: This sample includes further DNA sequences coding for the same CDR3. CDR3 nucleotides: TGCAGTGCCTCCTGGGGCGACGAGCAGTACTTC. Residues: CSASWGDEQYF. The chain employs TRBV20-1 and TRBJ2-7, with a weak D call TRBD1 (5 bases). The ends were cut back, 6 bases at V and 5 bases at J, with 11 bases in the middle. Germline-derived CDR1 and CDR2 are DFQATT and SNEGSKA (reference sequence). This CDR3 is built from 11 residues.

This chain joins TRBV19 and TRBJ2-1; either TRBD1 or TRBD2 may fit D (5 bases each). This CDR3 region has 14 residues. Trimming cost V 8 bases and J 3 bases, with 14 bases left between them. In germline, CDR1 is LNHDA, CDR2 SQIVND (reference sequence). The CDR3 here is CASSRETLYNEQFF. The CDR3 DNA reads as TGTGCCAGTTCCAGGGAGACCCTCTACAATGAGCAGTTCTTC.

The chain couples TRBV7-7 to TRBJ1-1; 7 bases align to TRBD1. CDR1 and CDR2 from the germline V gene are SSHAT and FNYEAQ (reference sequence). J lost 7 bases, V lost 1 base, and 9 bases had no gene match. The CDR3 is 15 amino acids. The chain's CDR3 is CASSLGRPGQSEAFF. The CDR3 bases are TGTGCCAGCAGCTTAGGGAGACCGGGACAGAGTGAAGCTTTCTTT.

This chain links TRBV5-8 with TRBJ2-7; 9 nucleotides align to TRBD1. Germline V gives CDR1 SGHTS, CDR2 YDEGEE. The junction had 11 bases not matched to a gene; V was cut back by 4 bases and J by 0 bases. The CDR3 is 17 residues long. The chain's CDR3 is CASSKRRTGVSSYEQYF. The CDR3 DNA is TGTGCCAGCAGCAAACGACGGACAGGGGTTTCCTCCTACGAGCAGTACTTC.

This chain uses TRBV6-6 with TRBJ2-7; tentatively, D is TRBD2 (5 bases). Deletions cut 6 bases from V and 0 bases from J, with 15 bases between. Germline V lookup: CDR1 MNHNY, CDR2 SVGAGI (reference sequence). The length of the CDR3 is 15 residues. The CDR3 reads CASSHTRESSYEQYF. DNA of the CDR3: TGTGCCAGCAGCCATACTAGGGAGAGCTCCTACGAGCAGTACTTC.

About this clone: The same CDR3 arises from other DNA sequences in this sample as well. This sequence joins TRBV7-6 and TRBJ2-3, with 9 bases identical to TRBD2. Trimming removed 1 base from V and 3 bases from J; junction bases left unmatched: 2. Germline lookup yields CDR1 SGHVS and CDR2 FNYEAQ. The CDR3 runs to 15 residues. CDR3 sequence reads: CASSLGGRGTDTQYF. CDR3 coding DNA: TGTGCCAGCAGCTTAGGCGGGAGGGGTACAGATACGCAGTATTTT. The whole variable domain, remainder taken from reference TRBV7-6 and TRBJ2-3, is GAGVSQSPRYKVTKRGQDVALRCDPISGHVSLYWYRQALGQGPEFLTYFNYEAQQDKSGLPNDRFSAERPEGSISTLTIQRTEQRDSAMYRCASSLGGRGTDTQYFGPGTRLTVL.

The V call is TRBV5-1, the J call TRBJ2-7; TRBD2 agrees at 13 bases. V lost 2 bases and J lost 7; bases outside the gene matches: 6. The CDR3 has 15 amino acids. CDR1 is SGHRS and CDR2 is YFSETQ in the germline V gene. The CDR3 loop reads CASSFGLAGVEEQYF. The CDR3 DNA reads TGCGCCAGCAGCTTCGGACTAGCGGGAGTCGAGGAGCAGTACTTC.

This chain links TRBV2 with TRBJ2-6; no definite D call. Trimming took off 4 bases at V and 4 bases at J, with 11 bases between the two ends. Germline values: CDR1 SNHLY, CDR2 FYNNEI. CDR3 length equals 15 residues. The CDR3 DNA reads TGTGCCAGCAGTGTGCTCACGAGAGGGGCCAACGTCCTGACTTTC. Residues: CASSVLTRGANVLTF.

The chain uses TRBV7-6 and TRBJ2-1; D assignment may be TRBD1 or TRBD2 (5 bases each). Germline V gene lookup returns CDR1 SGHVS and CDR2 FNYEAQ. CDR3 length: 17 residues. V lost 0 bases and J 6 bases, leaving 18 bases between the germline ends. The chain's CDR3 is CASSLAVSGGLGNEQFF. The CDR3 DNA reads TGTGCCAGCAGCTTAGCGGTTAGTGGGGGATTGGGCAATGAGCAGTTCTTC. The full variable domain, in which reference TRBV7-6 and TRBJ2-1 provide the parts outside the CDR3, is GAGVSQSPRYKVTKRGQDVALRCDPISGHVSLYWYRQALGQGPEFLTYFNYEAQQDKSGLPNDRFSAERPEGSISTLTIQRTEQRDSAMYRCASSLAVSGGLGNEQFFGPGTRLTVL.

The J gene is TRBJ1-2, the V gene TRBV7-9; 12 bases map to TRBD1. V lost 7 bases to trimming and J lost 8 bases; unmatched junction nucleotides: 5. Per germline, CDR1 SEHNR and CDR2 FQNEAQ (reference sequence). The length of the CDR3 is 13 residues. CDR3 sequence reads: CASNRDRGQGYTF. As DNA, the CDR3 is TGTGCCAGCAACCGGGACAGGGGGCAAGGCTACACCTTC.

A note on this clone: Other DNA sequences within the sample encode an identical CDR3. The chain is built from TRBV14 and TRBJ1-1; no clear D. The CDR3 extends over 13 amino acids. The germline gives CDR1 SGHDN, CDR2 FVKESK. V lost 0 bases, J lost 7 bases, and 9 bases lay in between. CDR3 residues: CASSQDLGSEAFF. The DNA for the CDR3 is TGTGCCAGCAGCCAAGATCTTGGGAGTGAAGCTTTCTTT.

This clone has a single count. The J gene is TRBJ2-2, the V gene TRBV9; D ambiguous. Germline V CDR1 and CDR2: SGDLS, YYNGEE. The CDR3 covers 15 residues. Trimming shortened V by 0 bases and J by 7 bases, and 13 bases separated the two germline ends. This CDR3 is CASSVVDADSGELFF. CDR3 coding DNA: TGTGCCAGCAGCGTAGTGGATGCGGATAGCGGGGAGCTGTTTTTT.

This clone was detected once. V is TRBV5-1 and J is TRBJ2-1; 8 positions agree with TRBD2. The J segment lost 2 bases and the V segment lost 0 bases, leaving 7 bases of the junction unmatched. From germline, CDR1 is SGHRS and CDR2 YFSETQ. The CDR3 extends over 17 amino acids. This chain's CDR3 is CASSLATGRATYNEQFF. The CDR3 DNA follows: TGCGCCAGCAGCTTGGCCACCGGGAGGGCAACCTACAATGAGCAGTTCTTC.

V usage is TRBV28 and J usage is TRBJ2-7, with TRBD1 identical over 9 bases. Germline V gene sequence: CDR1 MDHEN, CDR2 SYDVKM. The CDR3 runs to 14 residues. The V and J ends lost 2 bases and 6 bases, in that order; junction bases with no gene match: 5. The DNA for the CDR3 is TGTGCCAGCAGTTTAGGGGACAGGGCGGCCGAGCAGTACTTC. Its protein is CASSLGDRAAEQYF. Based on the CDR3 plus reference TRBV28 and TRBJ2-7, the full variable domain is DVKVTQSSRYLVKRTGEKVFLECVQDMDHENMFWYRQDPGLGLRLIYFSYDVKMKEKGDIPEGYSVSREKKERFSLILESASTNQTSMYLCASSLGDRAAEQYFGPGTRLTVT.

CDR3 residues: CASSRGWGQGANYGYTF. The DNA for the CDR3 is TGTGCCAGCTCCCGGGGATGGGGACAGGGGGCGAACTATGGCTACACCTTC. J is TRBJ1-2 and V is TRBV18, with 12 positions matching TRBD1. This CDR3 is 17 amino acids long. Trimming took 6 bases from V and 2 from J; bases not matched to a gene: 10. CDR1 and CDR2 from the germline V gene are KGHSH and LQKENI.

This sequence joins TRBV6-6 and TRBJ2-2; D gene ambiguous. The V gene lost 7 bases and the J gene lost 5 bases, with 20 bases spanning the gap. Germline V lookup: CDR1 MNHNY, CDR2 SVGAGI (reference sequence). This CDR3 is 16 amino acids long. CDR3 loop: CASIPLGPVRTGELFF. Here the CDR3 DNA reads TGTGCCAGCATCCCTCTCGGACCCGTGAGGACCGGGGAGCTGTTTTTT.

The V gene is TRBV5-1, the J gene TRBJ2-4, with 13 bases that match TRBD2. With 4 bases clipped from V and 0 bases from J, the junction kept 7 bases outside the gene matches. The CDR3 has 18 amino acids. Looked up from germline, CDR1 is SGHRS and CDR2 is YFSETQ. The CDR3 here is CASSPRTSGGLAKNIQYF. In DNA form, the CDR3 reads TGCGCCAGCAGCCCTCGGACTAGCGGGGGACTAGCCAAAAACATTCAGTACTTC.